One and the same sample provided the 17 T cell receptor beta chains below, sequenced in a study of T cells after yellow fever vaccination (dated by TCRdb to the late 2010s). The library was produced with 5' RACE. The data were produced on an Illumina HiSeq 2500. The public sequencing data were trimmed at Q25 with fastp and processed into clonotypes with MiXCR by TCRdb, which kept only in-frame beta chains. Each CDR3 protein appears once, grouped with its most common genes and DNA. Within this sample are more than 90,000 distinct CDR3 sequences, with about 7.2% of them counted one time only. The ten largest clones take up over 2.5% of the sample. The sample's treatment or condition label is to be understood as: live attenuated yellow fever vaccine strain. The input for sequencing was CD4+ T cells sorted from PBMCs, taken about 49 days after the first yellow fever vaccination. The origin of the receptors is a man aged 18 to 35 who received the YFV17D yellow fever vaccine.

Ten or more counts support this clonotype. The gene calls are TRBV15 and TRBJ2-7; D tentatively fits TRBD1 or TRBD2 (5 bases each). This CDR3 is built from 16 residues. V was shortened by 8 bases and J by 0 bases, with 20 bases between the two germline ends. Germline CDR1 is LNHNV and CDR2 is YYDKDF (reference sequence). The CDR3 loop is CATAEPGTHNSYEQYF. DNA of the CDR3: TGTGCCACCGCGGAACCCGGGACCCACAACTCCTACGAGCAGTACTTC.

This clonotype was recorded many times. The chain carries TRBV4-3 and TRBJ1-3; 7 bases are shared with TRBD1. This CDR3 has 16 amino acids. V gave up 4 bases and J gave up 0 bases; unmatched junction bases: 6. The germline V gene encodes CDR1 LGHNA and CDR2 YSLEER. CDR3 nucleotides: TGCGCCAGCAGCCGTAGTTGGACAGGCTCTGGAAACACCATATATTTT. It is translated as CASSRSWTGSGNTIYF.

J is TRBJ2-5 and V is TRBV28; 9 bases fit TRBD1. In germline, CDR1 is MDHEN, CDR2 SYDVKM. CDR3 length equals 14 residues. The junction had 9 bases not matched to a gene; V was cut back by 10 bases and J by 3 bases. The CDR3 nucleotides are TGTGCCACGATAACAGGGGGCTGGGAAGAGACCCAGTACTTC. This encodes CATITGGWEETQYF.

This clonotype occurred many times. This chain uses TRBV5-1 with TRBJ2-7; TRBD2 is a possible D gene (8 bases). The length of the CDR3 is 15 residues. Trimming took off 1 base at V and 5 bases at J, with 16 bases between the two ends. Looked up from germline, CDR1 is SGHRS and CDR2 is YFSETQ. CDR3 sequence reads: CASSLSGGGFHEQYF. DNA for the CDR3: TGCGCCAGCAGCTTGTCGGGAGGGGGCTTCCACGAGCAGTACTTC.

The chain joins TRBV3-1 to TRBJ2-5; 15 bases line up with TRBD2. This CDR3 is 17 amino acids long. J was trimmed by 2 bases and V by 11 bases; bases with no gene match: 12. Looked up from germline, CDR1 is LGHDT and CDR2 is YNNKEL (reference sequence). The CDR3 here is CACTLGTSGGTQETQYF. The CDR3 nucleotides read TGTGCCTGCACCCTTGGGACTAGCGGGGGGACACAAGAGACCCAGTACTTC.

This clonotype was detected many times. The V and J genes are TRBV5-5 and TRBJ1-5; perhaps TRBD1 as D (5 bases). The germline V gene encodes CDR1 SGHKS and CDR2 YYEKEE (reference sequence). The CDR3 consists of 15 residues. V was clipped by 1 base and J by 0 bases, with 8 bases between them. CDR3: CASSLTGLSNQPQHF. CDR3 in DNA: TGTGCCAGCAGCTTGACAGGACTTAGCAATCAGCCCCAGCATTTT. Complete variable domain (other parts from reference TRBV5-5 and TRBJ1-5): DAGVTQSPTHLIKTRGQQVTLRCSPISGHKSVSWYQQVLGQGPQFIFQYYEKEERGRGNFPDRFSARQFPNYSSELNVNALLLGDSALYLCASSLTGLSNQPQHFGDGTRLSIL.

This clonotype showed up many times. The chain uses TRBV6-5 and TRBJ1-1; D not certain. This CDR3 region has 13 residues. In germline, CDR1 is MNHEY, CDR2 SVGAGI. The ends were cut back, 6 bases at V and 1 base at J, with 9 bases in the middle. The CDR3 here is CASRPAGNTEAFF. The CDR3 DNA is TGTGCCAGCAGGCCCGCTGGGAACACTGAAGCTTTCTTT.

This clonotype was counted at least ten times. The J gene is TRBJ2-1, the V gene TRBV5-4; 13 nucleotides match TRBD2. The CDR3 spans 16 residues. J gave up 4 bases and V 4 bases, and 5 bases lay outside the gene matches. Per the germline V gene, CDR1 is SGHNT and CDR2 is YYREEE (reference sequence). CDR3 loop: CASSRWTSGGYNEQFF. The CDR3 bases are TGTGCCAGCAGCCGGTGGACTAGCGGGGGTTACAATGAGCAGTTCTTC. Based on the CDR3 plus reference TRBV5-4 and TRBJ2-1, the full variable domain is ETGVTQSPTHLIKTRGQQVTLRCSSQSGHNTVSWYQQALGQGPQFIFQYYREEENGRGNFPPRFSGLQFPNYSSELNVNALELDDSALYLCASSRWTSGGYNEQFFGPGTRLTVL.

This clonotype was found many times. The chain couples TRBV20-1 to TRBJ1-5, with D perhaps matching TRBD1 (5 bases). Trimming took off 0 bases at V and 4 bases at J, with 10 bases between the two ends. Germline V gene lookup returns CDR1 DFQATT and CDR2 SNEGSKA (reference sequence). CDR3 length: 14 residues. The CDR3 region is CSARDTQGNQPQHF. For the CDR3, the DNA is TGCAGTGCTAGAGATACCCAGGGTAATCAGCCCCAGCATTTT.

CDR3 region: CASSLGGRGQKETDTQYF. The CDR3 nucleotides read TGTGCCAGCAGCTTGGGGGGCCGGGGACAAAAGGAAACAGATACGCAGTATTTT. This chain links TRBV5-4 with TRBJ2-3, with TRBD1 as a possible D gene (6 bases). Trimming pared 0 bases from V and 3 bases from J, leaving 20 bases between. Per germline, CDR1 SGHNT and CDR2 YYREEE (reference sequence). This CDR3 contains 18 residues.

In the case of this clonotype: This may be a read error, as it is one base from a much larger clone. The J gene is TRBJ2-3, the V gene TRBV20-1; maybe TRBD1 (6 bases). Germline V lookup: CDR1 DFQATT, CDR2 SNEGSKA (reference sequence). The CDR3 extends over 12 amino acids. V was pared by 8 bases and J by 4 bases, with 13 bases between. CDR3 sequence reads: CSSAQGADTQYF. The DNA of the CDR3 is TGCAGTTCGGCACAGGGAGCAGATACGCAGTATTTT.

V and J are TRBV5-1 and TRBJ2-2; D gene uncertain. CDR1 SGHRS and CDR2 YFSETQ come from the germline V gene. The CDR3 has 16 residues. Trimming stripped 3 bases from V and 1 base from J, with 13 bases between. Written as DNA, the CDR3 is TGCGCCAGCAGCTCACTGGACGTTATGAACACCGGGGAGCTGTTTTTT. Its protein product is CASSSLDVMNTGELFF.

The chain links TRBV5-4 to TRBJ2-5; 7 nucleotides match TRBD1. There are 11 residues in the CDR3. Per germline, CDR1 SGHNT and CDR2 YYREEE (reference sequence). CDR3 sequence (DNA): TGTGCAGGGGGCCGGGAAGAGACCCAGTACTTC. Amino acids: CAGGREETQYF.

At least ten counts were recorded for this clonotype. The J gene is TRBJ2-2, the V gene TRBV9; tentatively, D is TRBD2 (5 bases). V lost 3 bases to trimming and J lost 5 bases, with 17 bases between them. This CDR3 region has 16 residues. Germline CDR1 SGDLS, CDR2 YYNGEE. CDR3 nucleotide sequence: TGTGCCAGCAGCGCTGGGGTTCGGGGAACGACCGGGGAGCTGTTTTTT. Its translation is CASSAGVRGTTGELFF.

The rearrangement uses TRBV29-1 and TRBJ1-2, with 9 positions matching TRBD1. Germline trimming cut 7 bases from V and 11 bases from J; bases unmatched to any gene: 11. The CDR3 is 12 amino acids. Germline CDR1 is SQVTM and CDR2 is ANQGSEA. CDR3 region: CSAETGGSSYTF. CDR3 nucleotides: TGCAGCGCTGAGACAGGGGGGTCTTCTTACACCTTC.

In its sample, this clonotype was seen many times. The chain joins TRBV20-1 to TRBJ2-1; 12 bases match TRBD2. The CDR3 runs 14 residues. The germline CDR1 and CDR2 sequences are DFQATT and SNEGSKA (reference sequence). After removal of 6 bases from V and 13 bases from J, the junction contained 13 bases not matched to a gene. CDR3 sequence: CSAAGLAGTRPQFF. DNA for the CDR3: TGCAGTGCCGCCGGACTAGCGGGGACTAGGCCTCAGTTCTTC.

In this sample, this clonotype turned up many times. The chain has TRBV20-1 and TRBJ2-5; 10 bases line up with TRBD1. CDR3 length: 15 amino acids. CDR1 is DFQATT, CDR2 SNEGSKA, per germline (reference sequence). V trimming: 0 bases; J trimming: 5 bases; junction bases outside the gene matches: 6. CDR3 sequence reads: CSAREDRGLGETQYF. The CDR3 nucleotides are TGCAGTGCTAGAGAAGACAGGGGGCTGGGGGAGACCCAGTACTTC.